What follows are 10 T cell receptor beta chains derived from one specimen sequenced in a study of blood T cell repertoires in COVID-19. Here immunoSEQ multiplex PCR was the method, and the copy in TCRdb shows in-frame clones only, minus some. The sample comprises tens of thousands of clones, approximately 79% of which are singletons, and around 27% rests with the top ten. Sequencing was done on a sample of peripheral blood. The receptors derive from a man in his 60s with active or convalescent COVID-19.

This clone was seen once. The chain couples TRBV9 to TRBJ2-7; 7 positions match TRBD1. This CDR3 region has 14 residues. The V and J ends lost 4 bases and 2 bases, in that order; junction bases with no gene match: 6. Germline loops: CDR1 SGDLS, CDR2 YYNGEE. The CDR3 DNA reads TGTGCCAGCAGCCCTCGACAGGGTCCCTACGAGCAGTACTTC. The encoded protein is CASSPRQGPYEQYF.

V and J are TRBV7-2 and TRBJ2-5; 9 nucleotides align to TRBD2. CDR1 is SGHTA and CDR2 is FQGNSA in the germline V gene. The trim removed 4 bases at V and 4 bases at J, leaving 7 bases unmatched. The CDR3 contains 15 residues. As DNA, the CDR3 is TGTGCCAGCAGCTCTGGGACTAGCCTTCTAGAGACCCAGTACTTC. It codes for CASSSGTSLLETQYF.

The chain joins TRBV2 to TRBJ1-1; 7 positions match TRBD1. The germline gives CDR1 SNHLY, CDR2 FYNNEI. Trimming removed 7 bases from V and 8 bases from J; junction bases left unmatched: 10. CDR3 length: 13 amino acids. This CDR3 is CASILVRQGEAFF. CDR3 bases: TGTGCCAGCATCTTGGTTCGACAGGGAGAAGCTTTCTTT.

This clone was observed a single time. This chain links TRBV11-1 with TRBJ2-2; TRBD2 is a possible D gene (6 bases). The V gene's germline CDR1 is SGHAT and CDR2 FQDESV (reference sequence). The CDR3 contains 15 residues. V was clipped by 5 bases and J by 0 bases, with 10 bases between them. The CDR3 DNA is TGTGCCAGCAGCCCCACTAGCTCGAACACCGGGGAGCTGTTTTTT. It codes for CASSPTSSNTGELFF.

The J gene is TRBJ1-6, the V gene TRBV28; D is unresolved. In germline, CDR1 is MDHEN, CDR2 SYDVKM. The V end was cut by 5 bases, the J end by 7 bases, with 24 bases between. This CDR3 spans 18 amino acids. Here the CDR3 reads CASSIVGATLDWNSPLHF. For the CDR3, the DNA is TGTGCCAGCAGTATCGTTGGAGCAACTTTGGATTGGAATTCACCCCTCCACTTT.

The rearrangement uses TRBV19 and TRBJ2-7, with TRBD1 as a possible D gene (6 bases). Trimming took off 6 bases at V and 5 bases at J, with 11 bases between the two ends. There are 12 residues in the CDR3. Germline V gene sequence: CDR1 LNHDA, CDR2 SQIVND (reference sequence). The CDR3 spells CASSLGGDEQYF. CDR3 nucleotides: TGTGCCAGTAGCCTAGGGGGAGACGAGCAGTACTTC.

This chain joins TRBV6-1 and TRBJ2-7, with TRBD1 matching 7 bases. The V and J ends lost 1 base and 0 bases, in that order; junction bases with no gene match: 3. The CDR3 loop spans 15 amino acids. Germline CDR1 reads MNHNS; CDR2 reads SASEGT. DNA for the CDR3: TGTGCCAGCAGTGAAGTAAGACAGGGCTCCTACGAGCAGTACTTC. Protein sequence: CASSEVRQGSYEQYF.

This chain links TRBV27 with TRBJ2-3; perhaps TRBD1 as D (6 bases). There are 15 residues in the CDR3. Germline V gives CDR1 MNHEY, CDR2 SMNVEV (reference sequence). V lost 6 bases to trimming and J lost 5 bases, with 18 bases between them. The CDR3 nucleotides are TGTGCCAGCAGGATACGGGCGGTCAGGGGAGATACGCAGTATTTT. Encoded protein: CASRIRAVRGDTQYF.

This chain joins TRBV3-1 (or the pseudogene TRBV3-2) and TRBJ1-3, with 11 positions matching TRBD1. Germline loops: CDR1 LGHDT, CDR2 YNNKEL (reference sequence). The CDR3 consists of 16 residues. The J segment lost 1 base and the V segment lost 2 bases, leaving 1 base of the junction unmatched. The CDR3, as DNA: TGTGCCAGCAGCCAATGGGACAGGGGGTCTGGAAACACCATATATTTT. It translates to CASSQWDRGSGNTIYF.

A word on this clone: A read error may produce the germline difference seen at one junction end. The V and J genes are TRBV7-8 and TRBJ2-1, with D maybe TRBD1 (6 bases). The CDR3 length is 15 residues. CDR1 and CDR2 from the germline V gene are SGHVS and FQNEAQ. This CDR3 reads CAGSITGWAYNEQFF. CDR3 DNA sequence: TGTGCCGGCAGCATAACAGGGTGGGCCTACAATGAGCAGTTCTTC.